The next 18 T cell receptor beta chains were all read from a single sample in a study of cytomegalovirus exposure and HLA in healthy donors. Repertoires were generated with immunoSEQ multiplex PCR, while TCRdb's copy carries only in-frame clones and drops some. The sample lists over 150,000 clones, roughly 96% occurring once. Sequenced input: PBMCs. Receptor source: a woman aged 18 to 35 in good health and CMV-seronegative.

The chain joins TRBV6-6 to TRBJ1-5; weak D call: TRBD1 (5 bases). Germline V CDR1 and CDR2: MNHNY, SVGAGI (reference sequence). Trimming took off 6 bases at V and 0 bases at J, with 9 bases between the two ends. The CDR3 length is 14 residues. The CDR3 loop reads CASSRDYSNQPQHF. Here the CDR3 DNA reads TGTGCCAGCAGCAGGGATTATAGCAATCAGCCCCAGCATTTT.

The rearrangement joins TRBV13 to TRBJ2-1; TRBD1 agrees at 7 bases. Unmatched junction bases numbered 5, after V lost 5 bases and J lost 7 bases. The CDR3 is 13 residues long. The germline CDR1 and CDR2 sequences are PRHDT and FYEKMQ (reference sequence). CDR3 region: CASSKTGENEQFF. Here the CDR3 DNA reads TGTGCCAGCAGCAAAACAGGGGAAAATGAGCAGTTCTTC. The full variable domain, rest sourced from reference TRBV13 and TRBJ2-1, is AAGVIQSPRHLIKEKRETATLKCYPIPRHDTVYWYQQGPGQDPQFLISFYEKMQSDKGSIPDRFSAQQFSDYHSELNMSSLELGDSALYFCASSKTGENEQFFGPGTRLTVL.

The chain is built from TRBV11-2 and TRBJ2-5, with 11 nucleotides matching TRBD2. Per the germline V gene, CDR1 is SGHAT and CDR2 is FQNNGV. V gave up 5 bases and J gave up 4 bases; unmatched junction bases: 6. This CDR3 is 15 amino acids long. The CDR3 DNA reads TGTGCCAGCAGCGAAGGGACTAGCGGTTTAGAGACCCAGTACTTC. Translating gives CASSEGTSGLETQYF.

The J gene is TRBJ2-3, the V gene TRBV9; TRBD2 agrees at 11 bases. CDR3 length: 18 residues. Germline CDR1 SGDLS, CDR2 YYNGEE. Trimming removed 0 bases from V and 0 bases from J; junction bases left unmatched: 6. The CDR3 is CASSVGLAGGGSTDTQYF. The CDR3 DNA reads TGTGCCAGCAGCGTAGGGCTAGCGGGGGGAGGTAGCACAGATACGCAGTATTTT. The entire variable domain, with the rest obtained from reference TRBV9 and TRBJ2-3, is as follows: DSGVTQTPKHLITATGQRVTLRCSPRSGDLSVYWYQQSLDQGLQFLIQYYNGEERAKGNILERFSAQQFPDLHSELNLSSLELGDSALYFCASSVGLAGGGSTDTQYFGPGTRLTVL.

The V and J genes are TRBV5-4 and TRBJ1-1; D is unclear. Germline V gene data show CDR1 as SGHNT and CDR2 as YYREEE (reference sequence). The CDR3 runs to 13 residues. The V end was cut by 7 bases, the J end by 5 bases, with 15 bases between. The CDR3 loop reads CASSPQRDTEAFF. CDR3 DNA: TGTGCCAGCTCTCCCCAGAGGGATACTGAAGCTTTCTTT. The whole variable domain, remainder taken from reference TRBV5-4 and TRBJ1-1, is ETGVTQSPTHLIKTRGQQVTLRCSSQSGHNTVSWYQQALGQGPQFIFQYYREEENGRGNFPPRFSGLQFPNYSSELNVNALELDDSALYLCASSPQRDTEAFFGQGTRLTVV.

The J gene is TRBJ2-1, the V gene TRBV5-6; D not resolved. The V end was cut by 1 base, the J end by 4 bases, with 9 bases between. Germline CDR1 and CDR2: SGHDT and YYEEEE. The CDR3 is 14 residues long. CDR3 DNA: TGTGCCAGCAGCTTGAAACAGAAATACAATGAGCAGTTCTTC. It translates to CASSLKQKYNEQFF.

The chain combines TRBV11-2 with TRBJ1-2, with TRBD1 as a possible D gene (6 bases). Trimming cost V 1 base and J 5 bases, with 14 bases left between them. Looked up from germline, CDR1 is SGHAT and CDR2 is FQNNGV. This CDR3 region has 15 residues. Here the CDR3 DNA reads TGTGCCAGCAGCTTAGGGACAGAGAGGACGTATGGCTACACCTTC. Its translation: CASSLGTERTYGYTF.

In this sample, this clone turned up once. The J gene is TRBJ2-7, the V gene TRBV12-5, with TRBD2 matching over 8 bases. Germline CDR1 reads LGHNT; CDR2 reads FRNRAP. The V and J ends lost 2 bases and 4 bases, in that order; junction bases with no gene match: 13. This CDR3 comprises 17 residues. The CDR3 DNA sequence: TGTGCTAGTGGTTTGTTAGGCATGGCGGGGGGTGAGTACGAGCAGTACTTC. It is translated as CASGLLGMAGGEYEQYF.

V usage is TRBV30 and J usage is TRBJ1-5; D not resolved. The CDR3 loop spans 15 amino acids. Trimming left V 0 bases short and J 1 base short, with 10 bases between. CDR1 is GTSNPN, CDR2 SVGIG, per germline (reference sequence). In DNA form, the CDR3 reads TGTGCCTGGAGTGTACCTCCCAGGAGCAATCAGCCCCAGCATTTT. Its protein product is CAWSVPPRSNQPQHF.

This chain joins TRBV7-9 and TRBJ2-3; D gene ambiguous. Germline V gene sequence: CDR1 SEHNR, CDR2 FQNEAQ (reference sequence). V was clipped by 6 bases and J by 6 bases, with 13 bases between them. The CDR3 covers 13 residues. The CDR3 is CASRAPFMDTQYF. In nucleotides, the CDR3 is TGTGCCAGCAGAGCCCCCTTCATGGATACGCAGTATTTT.

The J gene is TRBJ2-3, the V gene TRBV6-4; D uncertain. Germline V gene data show CDR1 as MRHNA and CDR2 as SNTAGT. This CDR3 is 16 amino acids long. Trimming cost V 6 bases and J 0 bases, with 16 bases left between them. CDR3 amino acids: CASSEVGASSTDTQYF. As DNA, the CDR3 is TGTGCCAGCAGCGAAGTGGGCGCCTCTAGCACAGATACGCAGTATTTT.

V usage is TRBV19 and J usage is TRBJ2-5, with D tentatively TRBD2 (5 bases). The germline V and J ends were trimmed by 8 bases and 2 bases, with 21 bases remaining between them. This CDR3 has 16 amino acids. CDR1 is LNHDA, CDR2 SQIVND, per germline (reference sequence). The CDR3 sequence is CASRGPVGQSQETQYF. DNA of the CDR3: TGTGCCAGTCGCGGGCCTGTAGGCCAGTCACAAGAGACCCAGTACTTC.

This clone appeared a single time. V and J are TRBV7-8 and TRBJ2-7; a weak D match, TRBD1 (6 bases). Germline V gives CDR1 SGHVS, CDR2 FQNEAQ. The germline V and J ends were trimmed by 3 bases and 2 bases, with 14 bases remaining between them. This CDR3 spans 15 amino acids. The CDR3 region has the DNA TGTGCCAGCAGCTTCGGCCGGGACACCACCTACGAGCAGTACTTC. This sequence encodes CASSFGRDTTYEQYF.

The chain is built from TRBV19 and TRBJ1-1, with 8 positions matching TRBD1. V lost 7 bases and J lost 7; bases outside the gene matches: 26. This CDR3 is 19 amino acids long. CDR1 and CDR2 (germline): LNHDA, SQIVND (reference sequence). This CDR3 reads CASTTWNGQGTPDGVEAFF. In DNA, the CDR3 is TGTGCCAGTACCACTTGGAATGGACAGGGCACTCCCGATGGGGTTGAAGCTTTCTTT.

The rearrangement links TRBV9 to TRBJ2-5; 11 nucleotides line up with TRBD2. Per germline, CDR1 SGDLS and CDR2 YYNGEE. The trim removed 3 bases at V and 5 bases at J, leaving 9 bases unmatched. This CDR3 has 16 residues. The chain's CDR3 is CASSGQLAGGRETQYF. The CDR3 nucleotides are TGTGCCAGCAGCGGACAGTTAGCGGGGGGGCGGGAGACCCAGTACTTC.

The chain couples TRBV9 to TRBJ2-2; 8 nucleotides align to TRBD1. The V gene end was trimmed by 3 bases and the J gene end by 6 bases; junction bases not matched to a gene: 13. The CDR3 consists of 17 residues. CDR1 is SGDLS, CDR2 YYNGEE, per germline. This CDR3 reads CASSASTRQGLPGELFF. DNA for the CDR3: TGTGCCAGCAGCGCGTCCACACGACAGGGGTTGCCCGGGGAGCTGTTTTTT.

The chain carries TRBV7-3 and TRBJ1-1; D gene unclear. This CDR3 has 13 amino acids. V lost 5 bases, J lost 7 bases, and 14 bases lay in between. Germline CDR1 is SGHTA and CDR2 is FQGTGA. In DNA, the CDR3 is TGTGCCAGCAGCCCGACTGACGGACTTGAAGCTTTCTTT. Translated, it gives CASSPTDGLEAFF.

The gene calls are TRBV7-3 and TRBJ2-5, with 7 bases that match TRBD1. Trimming took 4 bases from V and 4 from J; bases not matched to a gene: 6. There are 14 residues in the CDR3. Germline CDR1 and CDR2: SGHTA and FQGTGA. The CDR3 nucleotides are TGTGCCAGCAGCTCCGACAGGGAAGTAGAGACCCAGTACTTC. Translated: CASSSDREVETQYF.